Presented here are 10 T cell receptor beta chains from one specimen sequenced in a study of cytomegalovirus exposure and HLA in healthy donors. 13 Jbeta primers and 60 Vbeta primers were used for the PCR. Here immunoSEQ multiplex PCR was the method, and the copy in TCRdb shows in-frame clones only, minus some. The table has roughly 190,000 clones, about 89% seen once. Sequencing was performed on PBMCs. These receptors all come from a man aged 30 to 45 in good health and CMV-seronegative.

The gene calls are TRBV29-1 and TRBJ2-7; 10 bases align to TRBD1. V was clipped by 6 bases and J by 10 bases; unmatched bases: 15. Germline V lookup: CDR1 SQVTM, CDR2 ANQGSEA. This CDR3 is 14 amino acids long. The CDR3 here is CSVSSGTGDTPQYF. The CDR3 nucleotides read TGCAGCGTCTCCTCCGGGACAGGGGACACCCCTCAGTACTTC.

The CDR3 DNA is TGCGCCAGCAAGACAGGGAGCACAGATACGCAGTATTTT. Protein product: CASKTGSTDTQYF. This sequence joins TRBV5-1 and TRBJ2-3; 7 bases align to TRBD1. V lost 6 bases, J lost 0 bases, and 1 base stayed unmatched. The CDR3 runs 13 residues. CDR1 SGHRS and CDR2 YFSETQ come from the germline V gene.

The chain has TRBV19 and TRBJ1-5; 7 positions agree with TRBD1. CDR3 length: 15 residues. Germline assignment: CDR1 LNHDA and CDR2 SQIVND (reference sequence). J lost 3 bases, V lost 1 base, and 3 bases had no gene match. Here the CDR3 reads CASSIGQGDNQPQHF. The CDR3 DNA sequence: TGTGCCAGTAGTATAGGACAGGGTGACAATCAGCCCCAGCATTTT.

This rearrangement joins TRBV5-1 to TRBJ2-3, with no clear D. The CDR3 spans 16 residues. The germline CDR1 and CDR2 sequences are SGHRS and YFSETQ. Trimming shortened V by 2 bases and J by 6 bases, and 19 bases separated the two germline ends. DNA of the CDR3: TGCGCCAGCAGCTTTTCCCGGAGCCCAGCTGAGGATACGCAGTATTTT. Its protein is CASSFSRSPAEDTQYF.

This clone was seen once. This sequence joins TRBV6-1 and TRBJ2-5; the D is unclear. The V end lost 2 bases, the J end lost 0 bases, and 4 bases lay between the germline ends. Germline CDR1 and CDR2: MNHNS and SASEGT. This CDR3 comprises 13 residues. CDR3 amino acids: CASSESYQETQYF. The CDR3, as DNA: TGTGCCAGCAGTGAATCGTACCAAGAGACCCAGTACTTC.

This clone qualifies as medium-sized. The chain uses TRBV5-8 and TRBJ1-5; D is perhaps TRBD1 (5 bases). The V gene's germline CDR1 is SGHTS and CDR2 YDEGEE. The V gene lost 4 bases and the J gene lost 4 bases, with 9 bases spanning the gap. CDR3 length: 13 residues. The CDR3 bases are TGTGCCAGCAGCAAGAACAGGAATCAGCCCCAGCATTTT. As protein: CASSKNRNQPQHF.

V is TRBV18 and J is TRBJ2-1; maybe TRBD1 (5 bases). Germline V gene lookup returns CDR1 KGHSH and CDR2 LQKENI. CDR3 length: 15 amino acids. V shed 6 bases and J shed 8 bases, with 20 bases lying between them. CDR3 region: CASSSGRVQSHEQFF. CDR3 DNA: TGTGCCAGCTCGAGTGGCAGGGTGCAGTCCCATGAGCAGTTCTTC.

J is TRBJ1-5 and V is TRBV30; D ambiguous. With 4 bases removed from V and 7 bases from J, the gap between germline ends came to 11 bases. CDR1 is GTSNPN and CDR2 is SVGIG in the germline V gene (reference sequence). This CDR3 comprises 12 residues. CDR3 loop: CAWNSEGQPQHF. The CDR3 coding sequence is TGTGCCTGGAACTCTGAGGGCCAGCCCCAGCATTTT.

The rearrangement uses TRBV4-2 and TRBJ2-2; D possibly corresponds to TRBD2 (6 bases). Germline lookup yields CDR1 LGHNA and CDR2 YNFKEQ. This CDR3 is built from 13 residues. Trimming left V 8 bases short and J 6 bases short, with 13 bases between. The CDR3 DNA is TGTGCCAGCGCCGGGGGAAGAGCCGGGGAGCTGTTTTTT. Translating gives CASAGGRAGELFF.

The chain links TRBV7-9 to TRBJ2-1, with D unclear. CDR3 length: 17 residues. V was trimmed by 4 bases and J by 5 bases, leaving 21 bases between them. The germline V gene encodes CDR1 SEHNR and CDR2 FQNEAQ (reference sequence). Here the CDR3 DNA reads TGTGCCAGCAGCTCACCCCGTAGCCTGCGTTTAAACAATGAGCAGTTCTTC. Translation: CASSSPRSLRLNNEQFF.